A single sample is the source of the 32 T cell receptor beta chains below, sequenced in a study of CD8 T cells in ankylosing spondylitis. TCRdb reprocessed the 5' RACE reads with MiXCR, giving one entry per CDR3 protein. Of about 33,000 distinct CDR3 sequences in the sample, around an eighth are singletons; the top ten hold roughly 32%. The sample consisted of synovial fluid, either unsorted or a sorted T cell fraction (not recorded which). The origin of the receptors is a male donor with ankylosing spondylitis.

The CDR3 here is CASSSSMTSYFLPTQYF. The CDR3 bases are TGTGCCAGCAGTTCTTCCATGACTAGCTACTTTCTTCCTACGCAGTATTTT. This chain uses TRBV12-3 or TRBV12-4 with TRBJ2-3; 7 nucleotides agree with TRBD2. The CDR3 loop spans 17 amino acids. J gave up 8 bases and V 4 bases, and 18 bases lay outside the gene matches.

The genes are TRBV10-3 and TRBJ2-7; the D gene is possibly TRBD1 (6 bases). This CDR3 has 17 amino acids. Trimming took 2 bases from V and 0 from J, leaving 17 bases between them. CDR1 and CDR2 from the germline V gene are ENHRY and SYGVKD. CDR3 region: CAISEKGTGPSSYEQYF. In DNA, the CDR3 is TGTGCCATCAGTGAGAAGGGAACAGGGCCCAGCTCCTACGAGCAGTACTTC.

Judged by abundance, this clonotype is medium-sized. The rearrangement uses TRBV7-2 and TRBJ2-1; D gene unclear. The V gene's germline CDR1 is SGHTA and CDR2 FQGNSA. The CDR3 is 13 residues long. The V end lost 1 base, the J end lost 10 bases, and 11 bases lay between the germline ends. The CDR3 spells CASSLGFGREQFF. CDR3 DNA: TGTGCCAGCAGCTTAGGTTTTGGCCGAGAGCAGTTCTTC.

The chain combines TRBV12-3 or TRBV12-4 with TRBJ2-1; 11 nucleotides match TRBD2. The CDR3 is 16 amino acids. V shed 6 bases and J 4 bases; nucleotides not matched to a gene: 8. The DNA of the CDR3 is TGTGCCAGCAGCCACAGACTAGCGGGAATATACAATGAGCAGTTCTTC. Protein: CASSHRLAGIYNEQFF.

By sample fraction, this clonotype is large. The rearrangement uses TRBV20-1 and TRBJ2-5, with TRBD1 matching 7 bases. V trimming: 1 base; J trimming: 5 bases; junction bases outside the gene matches: 10. The CDR3 covers 15 residues. The V gene's germline CDR1 is DFQATT and CDR2 SNEGSKA (reference sequence). In DNA form, the CDR3 reads TGCAGTGCTAGAGTCGTACAGGGGCTCCAGGAGACCCAGTACTTC. It yields the protein CSARVVQGLQETQYF.

The V and J genes are TRBV20-1 and TRBJ2-1; D is tentatively TRBD1 or TRBD2 (6 bases each). The ends were cut back, 3 bases at V and 4 bases at J, with 13 bases in the middle. This CDR3 has 14 amino acids. Germline V gene sequence: CDR1 DFQATT, CDR2 SNEGSKA (reference sequence). The CDR3 protein is CSARMQGRYNEQFF. CDR3 in DNA: TGCAGTGCTAGGATGCAGGGGAGGTACAATGAGCAGTTCTTC.

In this sample, this clonotype is large. The CDR3 loop reads CATTGGSSTDTQYF. The CDR3 nucleotides read TGTGCCACGACGGGGGGGAGTAGCACAGATACGCAGTATTTT. The chain recombines TRBV15 with TRBJ2-3; TRBD2 matches 8 bases. In germline, CDR1 is LNHNV, CDR2 YYDKDF (reference sequence). With 9 bases clipped from V and 0 bases from J, the junction kept 5 bases outside the gene matches. The CDR3 extends over 14 amino acids.

This clonotype was detected only a few times. This CDR3 reads CSVERGTLREQYF. CDR3 sequence (DNA): TGCAGCGTAGAAAGGGGGACCCTACGGGAGCAGTACTTC. The chain links TRBV29-1 to TRBJ2-7, with a tentative D call TRBD1 (6 bases). Deletions cut 6 bases from V and 7 bases from J, with 19 bases between. CDR1 is SQVTM, CDR2 ANQGSEA, per germline. CDR3 size: 13 residues.

The rearrangement joins TRBV4-3 to TRBJ2-7; perhaps D is TRBD1 or TRBD2 (5 bases each). Per the germline V gene, CDR1 is LGHNA and CDR2 is YSLEER. The V and J ends lost 0 bases and 5 bases respectively, with 11 bases between them. The CDR3 runs 14 residues. CDR3: CASSQDGWGNEQYF. For the CDR3, the DNA is TGCGCCAGCAGCCAAGATGGATGGGGGAACGAGCAGTACTTC.

The table lists this clonotype with many counts. The CDR3 loop reads CASSYQPLYGYTF. DNA for the CDR3: TGTGCCAGCAGCTACCAGCCTCTCTATGGCTACACCTTC. This sequence joins TRBV11-2 and TRBJ1-2, with D unresolved. Germline V gene lookup returns CDR1 SGHAT and CDR2 FQNNGV. CDR3 length: 13 amino acids. Trimming left V 4 bases short and J 4 bases short, with 10 bases between.

J is TRBJ2-1 and V is TRBV6-5, with a weak D call TRBD2 (6 bases). This CDR3 has 15 amino acids. CDR1 is MNHEY and CDR2 is SVGAGI in the germline V gene. Trimming shortened V by 2 bases and J by 0 bases, and 8 bases separated the two germline ends. CDR3 sequence reads: CASSYISGSYNEQFF. The CDR3 DNA is TGTGCCAGCAGTTACATTAGCGGCTCCTACAATGAGCAGTTCTTC.

This clonotype was counted a few times. The chain combines TRBV4-2 with TRBJ2-7; 10 bases map to TRBD1. This CDR3 spans 17 amino acids. The germline CDR1 and CDR2 sequences are LGHNA and YNFKEQ. The trim removed 1 base at V and 5 bases at J, leaving 11 bases unmatched. The CDR3 loop is CASSQGLRDRGSNEQYF. CDR3 DNA: TGTGCCAGCAGCCAAGGCCTCCGGGACAGGGGATCGAACGAGCAGTACTTC.

This clonotype came up many times. The CDR3 here is CASSTLAGANVLTF. The CDR3 region has the DNA TGTGCCAGCAGTACCCTTGCTGGGGCCAACGTCCTGACTTTC. The chain has TRBV6-1 and TRBJ2-6, with D unresolved. Between the trimmed V and J ends, which lost 5 bases and 2 bases, there was a span of 7 bases. The CDR3 is 14 residues long. Germline V gene data show CDR1 as MNHNS and CDR2 as SASEGT.

This clonotype was seen repeatedly, ten times or more. This chain joins TRBV20-1 and TRBJ1-2; D remains ambiguous. Germline V gives CDR1 DFQATT, CDR2 SNEGSKA (reference sequence). This CDR3 is 15 amino acids long. The V end was cut by 6 bases, the J end by 7 bases, with 24 bases between. CDR3 nucleotides: TGCAGTGCCCCACGATCTCACGGAGAAGCGAGTGGCTACACCTTC. Encoded protein: CSAPRSHGEASGYTF.

In this sample, this clonotype turned up a few times. This chain uses TRBV7-9 with TRBJ2-2; D is ambiguous. V was cut by 6 bases and J by 6 bases, with 17 bases left in between. CDR3 size: 15 residues. The germline V gene encodes CDR1 SEHNR and CDR2 FQNEAQ (reference sequence). The CDR3 DNA reads TGTGCCAGCAGGCTGACACTTTCACAACCCGGGGAGCTGTTTTTT. It is translated as CASRLTLSQPGELFF.

V usage is TRBV20-1 and J usage is TRBJ2-1; 7 bases line up with TRBD2. J was trimmed by 5 bases and V by 5 bases; bases with no gene match: 12. Germline V gene lookup returns CDR1 DFQATT and CDR2 SNEGSKA (reference sequence). The CDR3 is made up of 15 amino acids. CDR3 DNA: TGCAGTGCTCGGGATGGAGGGAGGGACCACAATGAGCAGTTCTTC. Translation gives CSARDGGRDHNEQFF.

This clonotype was detected a few times. The chain couples TRBV27 to TRBJ2-1, with D unclear. There are 13 residues in the CDR3. V was cut by 0 bases and J by 5 bases, with 5 bases left in between. Germline values: CDR1 MNHEY, CDR2 SMNVEV (reference sequence). The DNA for the CDR3 is TGTGCCAGCAGTTTATCCCGGAACAATGAGCAGTTCTTC. Protein: CASSLSRNNEQFF.

This clonotype was counted ten times or more. CDR3 protein: CSARWDRDYEQYF. CDR3 bases: TGCAGTGCTAGATGGGACAGGGACTACGAGCAGTACTTC. The chain is built from TRBV20-1 and TRBJ2-7; 9 bases align to TRBD1. J was trimmed by 3 bases and V by 2 bases; bases with no gene match: 2. There are 13 residues in the CDR3. Germline V gene lookup returns CDR1 DFQATT and CDR2 SNEGSKA (reference sequence).

This clonotype came up many times. V gene TRBV10-3 combines with J gene TRBJ1-1; 7 bases agree with TRBD1. Germline assignment: CDR1 ENHRY and CDR2 SYGVKD. The CDR3 runs to 12 residues. V trimming: 10 bases; J trimming: 6 bases; junction bases outside the gene matches: 8. The CDR3 reads CATFNRGAEAFF. The CDR3 region has the DNA TGTGCCACCTTTAACAGGGGAGCTGAAGCTTTCTTT.

This clonotype was detected only a few times. The gene calls are TRBV6-1 and TRBJ1-5, with D possibly being TRBD1 (5 bases). The germline gives CDR1 MNHNS, CDR2 SASEGT. V shed 1 base and J shed 5 bases, with 9 bases lying between them. The CDR3 sequence is 14 residues long. The DNA of the CDR3 is TGTGCCAGCAGTGAAGGATCGGGGGATCAGCCCCAGCATTTT. It specifies CASSEGSGDQPQHF.

This clonotype came up a few times. The CDR3 ends on some other residue instead of the conserved phenylalanine or tryptophan, so this is likely a read error. It is unclear where the CDR3 begins or ends on the DNA, so no DNA is shown, and the CDR3 is as TCRdb lists it. The chain combines TRBV6-1 with TRBJ2-5; TRBD1, the table's D call, was not compared with the DNA. The germline V gene has CDR1 MNHNS and CDR2 SASEGT. A total of 15 residues make up the CDR3, ends included. CDR3 protein: CASSLSGEGGETQCS.

The V call is TRBV27, the J call TRBJ1-5; D not certain. CDR3 length equals 15 residues. V was cut by 8 bases and J by 0 bases, with 14 bases left in between. CDR1 MNHEY and CDR2 SMNVEV come from the germline V gene (reference sequence). The CDR3 sequence is CASSWAGDSNQPQHF. The DNA of the CDR3 is TGTGCCAGCTCATGGGCAGGAGATAGCAATCAGCCCCAGCATTTT.

The rearrangement uses TRBV28 and TRBJ2-7, with 7 positions matching TRBD1. V dropped 4 bases and J dropped 4; count of bases not matched to a gene: 16. CDR3 length equals 17 residues. Per the germline V gene, CDR1 is MDHEN and CDR2 is SYDVKM. This CDR3 is CASSSSQYGTESYEQYF. The CDR3 DNA reads TGTGCCAGCAGTTCCTCTCAATACGGGACAGAGTCATACGAGCAGTACTTC.

By proportion, this clonotype is medium-sized. This chain links TRBV5-1 with TRBJ2-7; TRBD1 is a possible D gene (5 bases). V was clipped by 4 bases and J by 1 base, with 12 bases between them. The CDR3 length is 14 residues. The germline CDR1 and CDR2 sequences are SGHRS and YFSETQ. CDR3 residues: CASSPTQGSYEQYF. CDR3 nucleotides: TGCGCCAGCAGCCCCACCCAGGGTTCCTACGAGCAGTACTTC.

This clonotype was detected many times. V usage is TRBV9 and J usage is TRBJ2-1; possibly TRBD2 for D (6 bases). Germline V gives CDR1 SGDLS, CDR2 YYNGEE. The CDR3 runs 15 residues. V lost 2 bases and J lost 1, with 10 bases in between. The CDR3 nucleotides are TGTGCCAGCAGCGTCGGGGGTCAATCCTACAATGAGCAGTTCTTC. It encodes CASSVGGQSYNEQFF.

In its sample, this clonotype was seen a few times. The rearrangement uses TRBV4-1 and TRBJ2-1, with 12 nucleotides matching TRBD2. V was clipped by 1 base and J by 4 bases; unmatched bases: 5. CDR1 MGHRA and CDR2 YSYEKL come from the germline V gene. The CDR3 loop spans 17 amino acids. In DNA, the CDR3 is TGCGCCAGCAGCCAAGGACTAGCGGGAGCGCCTTACAATGAGCAGTTCTTC. This translates into CASSQGLAGAPYNEQFF.

This clonotype has only a few counts. The chain combines TRBV6-4 with TRBJ2-1, with 8 positions matching TRBD2. V dropped 4 bases and J dropped 4; count of bases not matched to a gene: 6. The CDR3 consists of 15 residues. Germline CDR1 MRHNA, CDR2 SNTAGT. The CDR3 reads CASSGDGTSYNEQFF. For the CDR3, the DNA is TGTGCCAGCAGTGGGGACGGGACTAGTTACAATGAGCAGTTCTTC.

This clonotype has a handful of counts. V gene TRBV7-9 combines with J gene TRBJ1-6; perhaps TRBD1 as D (6 bases). Between the trimmed V and J ends, which lost 1 base and 7 bases, there was a span of 8 bases. Germline CDR1 and CDR2: SEHNR and FQNEAQ (reference sequence). The length of the CDR3 is 14 residues. CDR3 amino acids: CASSLVQGNSPLHF. The DNA of the CDR3 is TGTGCCAGCAGCTTAGTACAGGGAAATTCACCCCTCCACTTT. The variable domain in full, completed from reference TRBV7-9 and TRBJ1-6, reads DTGVSQNPRHKITKRGQNVTFRCDPISEHNRLYWYRQTLGQGPEFLTYFQNEAQLEKSRLLSDRFSAERPKGSFSTLEIQRTEQGDSAMYLCASSLVQGNSPLHFGNGTRLTVT.

The V call is TRBV5-5, the J call TRBJ2-3; D uncertain. The CDR3 is made up of 15 amino acids. Germline V gene data show CDR1 as SGHKS and CDR2 as YYEKEE (reference sequence). V lost 0 bases and J 2 bases, leaving 10 bases between the germline ends. The CDR3 nucleotides read TGTGCCAGCAGCTTGGTCAGGACCCTCACAGATACGCAGTATTTT. The encoded protein is CASSLVRTLTDTQYF.

This clonotype was counted between two and nine times. V and J are TRBV27 and TRBJ2-7; 15 bases fit TRBD2. CDR3 length: 15 residues. Trimming cost V 4 bases and J 6 bases; bases outside gene matches: 4. CDR1 is MNHEY, CDR2 SMNVEV, per germline (reference sequence). The CDR3 DNA sequence: TGTGCCAGCAGTTCTGGACTAGCGGGAGGGGGCGAGCAGTACTTC. Translation: CASSSGLAGGGEQYF.

This clonotype appeared many times. The J gene is TRBJ1-1, the V gene TRBV7-6, with D possibly being TRBD1 (6 bases). CDR1 is SGHVS, CDR2 FNYEAQ, per germline. The CDR3 runs to 16 residues. Trimming shortened V by 1 base and J by 3 bases, and 15 bases separated the two germline ends. The CDR3 protein is CASSLGPGGGHTEAFF. CDR3 nucleotides: TGTGCCAGCAGCTTAGGGCCTGGAGGGGGTCACACTGAAGCTTTCTTT.

This clonotype has at least ten counts. The chain carries TRBV6-1 and TRBJ2-5; TRBD2 matches at 7 bases. The CDR3 runs 13 residues. Looked up from germline, CDR1 is MNHNS and CDR2 is SASEGT. After removal of 3 bases from V and 5 bases from J, the junction contained 3 bases not matched to a gene. CDR3 sequence: CASSERETETQYF. Here the CDR3 DNA reads TGTGCCAGCAGTGAGCGGGAGACGGAGACCCAGTACTTC.